The present entry profiles one TCR beta chain with its context. Its antigen target is currently unknown. Base qualities are missing; no much larger clone stands one base away. This sample is part of a study of cytomegalovirus exposure and HLA in healthy donors (TCRdb year 2017). A note on the overall study: An earlier analysis of approximately 590 of the donors reported 276 Gb of sequence data and around 110 million unique TCR beta sequences from about 179 million T cells. About 280 gigabases of sequencing data and approximately 84 million unique TCR sequences were included in an early release covering roughly 600 HLA-typed donors. The genetic ancestry cluster associated with self-reported Caucasian donors included 81% of the approximately 430 genotyped donors. The aim of the study was to test whether cataloging public T cell receptors could identify signatures of past pathogen exposure. Using immunosequencing, the study profiled T cell repertoires from fewer than 700 subjects and related those repertoires to cytomegalovirus serostatus. In addition to the first cohort of 666 subjects, a separate validation cohort of 120 different subjects was used. High-throughput TCR immunosequencing, statistical association of individual TCRs with disease status, and machine learning were combined to predict cytomegalovirus infection status. A later analysis re-examined previously published TCR beta repertoires from more than 550 donors and added high-resolution HLA genotyping to investigate patterns of TCR occurrence. Rather than drawing on any new phenotypic data, the later analysis identified candidate immune exposures from TCR beta sequences and the way those sequences occurred across donors. In an earlier analysis of around 540 of the donors, high-throughput TCR beta sequencing was used to judge whether each TCR beta V gene segment behaved as functional or pseudogenic. Alongside the repertoire data, information on donor age, sex, ethnicity and CMV serostatus was compiled. A later genetic analysis used genome-wide SNP genotypes for 398 of the 666 donors, treating that subset as a discovery cohort. All discovery cohort repertoires had been generated using a single sequencing platform. Both class I and class II loci were covered by HLA typing, at four-digit resolution. The number of donors typed differed by locus, with 629-630 for A, B, C, DRB1 and DQB1, roughly 520 for DQA1, 606 for DPA1, and 450 to 480 for DPB1. A few DR-DQ haplotypes were treated as single units for association and clustering because of strong linkage in the cohort. Among almost 400 genotyped donors of the cohort, an average of approximately 230,000 unique TCR beta nucleotide sequences were sequenced per donor, around 20% of them non-productive.

Libraries came from the immunoSEQ multiplex PCR assay. The multiplex PCR relied on a mix of 60 forward primers for TCR Vbeta segments and 13 reverse primers for TCR Jbeta segments. The CDR3 region of rearranged TCR beta genes was amplified from genomic DNA with a multiplex PCR assay. Amplified TCR beta libraries were sequenced as 87-base-pair reads on the Illumina HiSeq System. In the paper's pipeline: In a later analysis, some 80 million unique TCR beta chains were counted across the roughly 670 repertoires, and some 10 million of these chains were shared by at least two donors. To remove PCR and sequencing errors, raw reads were error-corrected and collapsed into unique sequences using a nearest-neighbor algorithm that merged closely related sequences. V, D and J gene segments were assigned by aligning CDR3 sequences to IMGT reference sequences. For a sequence to be retained, a match of at least six nucleotides to both a V gene segment and a J gene segment was required. Rearrangements were classified as productive when the CDR3 lacked stop codons and remained in frame with V and J, and all other rearrangements were classified as non-productive. CDR3 was defined according to IMGT convention as the region running from the second conserved V-encoded cysteine to the conserved J-encoded phenylalanine. In an earlier analysis of more than 550 of the donors, sequences lacking an unambiguous match to a single V gene segment were excluded. In an earlier analysis of roughly 500 of the donors, V segments were called functional above 56.7% productive rearrangements and were called segregating when the between-donor standard deviation exceeded 5%. To diagnose cytomegalovirus status from the catalog of TCR beta chain sequences, a statistical classification framework was built. In a later analysis, TCR nucleotide sequences were compared against IMGT/GENE-DB human TR gene sequences so that V and J genes could be assigned. In a later analysis, CDR3 sequences and most-parsimonious VDJ recombination scenarios were assigned using the TCRdist pipeline. In a later analysis, each TCR beta chain was defined by its CDR3 amino acid sequence together with its V-gene family, and reads lacking a unique V-gene family were excluded. To address suspected cross-contamination and a sequencing artifact, a later analysis removed roughly 580 highly shared, low-generation-probability nucleotide sequences. A later analysis calculated a clonal expansion index for each public chain from normalized within-repertoire ranks of inferred template counts. A later analysis computed generation probabilities with a VDJ recombination model fitted to out-of-frame rearrangements, and checked the results against IGoR. A later analysis scored TCR-TCR, TCR-HLA and TCR-CMV co-occurrence with hypergeometric tests, applying a repertoire-size bias correction to TCR pairs. To estimate false discovery rates, a later analysis permuted the HLA or CMV assignments 20 times. In a later analysis, co-occurring TCRs were grouped using DBSCAN, with TCRdist sequence similarity added in when clustering inside HLA-allele-positive subsets. Repertoires with fewer than 30,000 or more than 120,000 public chains, plus five repertoires with anomalous nucleotide sharing, were excluded from co-occurrence clustering. This immuneACCESS table, as held by TCRdb, lists in-frame sequences with V and J called but not all clones. Of the missing ones, under half trace to an unresolved V gene in checked studies; the others have no known cause. Clonal size and the V and J genes are those of that table, whereas D and trimming came from the DNA. Across this sample there are roughly 200,000 clones, with roughly 87% seen only once. The ten largest clones capture more than 0.4% of the sample.

The cohort was made up of roughly 670 healthy bone marrow donors. Cohort members were all nominally healthy when sampled, although unrecorded immune exposures were likely present. The donor was CMV seronegative and was included in the group of several hundred seronegative cohort members. Each donor provided a peripheral blood sample, and peripheral blood mononuclear cells were used for TCR beta sequencing. Genomic DNA was extracted from the blood cell samples with the Qiagen DNeasy Blood Extraction Kit. In the germline V gene (reference sequence), CDR1 corresponds to MNHEY and CDR2 to SMNVEV. The CDR3 runs 15 amino acids, cysteine and phenylalanine included. Kept here is only the CDR3 DNA, which spans 45 bases and is read in frame from base 1. Relative to germline, V is 1 base shorter and J is 0 bases shorter, with 10 bases between their ends. On the study overall, not on this receptor specifically: A later analysis reported that several top co-occurrence clusters appeared linked to parvovirus B19, influenza, CMV and Epstein-Barr virus. According to a later analysis, TCR association rates differed among HLA loci, with DRB1 alleles showing the most associated TCRs and HLA-C alleles showing the fewest. HLA typing was unavailable for some donors at each locus, so association tests used only the typed subset. A cluster of highly shared sequence variants was judged likely to represent a technical artifact of the sequencing pipeline. Three of the identified cytomegalovirus-associated TCR beta chains were confirmed in vitro to be specific for cytomegalovirus antigens. According to a later genetic analysis, donors in an Asian-associated ancestry cluster had fewer N-insertions in productive TCRs than the approximately 630-donor mean. It was suggested by the authors that the approach could potentially be generalized to other disease states and immunological phenotypes. Strong co-occurrence of HLA alleles, especially DR and DQ, made assigning TCR associations to individual alleles difficult. In a later analysis, most CMV-associated TCR beta chains were found to appear HLA-restricted, with HLA associations seemingly driven largely by CMV exposure. In both the original and validation cohorts, the classifier was reported to diagnose cytomegalovirus status with high specificity and sensitivity. A later analysis found that HLA-associated TCR beta chains were more clonally expanded and had lower generation probabilities than equally common non-associated chains. Roughly uniform sequencing depth across donors was assumed in presence/absence analyses, although this assumption may not hold. An earlier analysis of around 500 of the donors showed that most TCR beta V segments appeared in productive rearrangements either about 87% or about 30% of the time, which broadly matched IMGT annotations. In a later analysis, about 16,000 TCR beta sequences were associated with specific HLA alleles at a false discovery rate of 0.05. A later genetic analysis associated a missense DCLRE1C variant with V-gene and J-gene trimming of TCR beta chains, and an independent cohort replicated the association. In this cohort, only TCR beta chains were sequenced, and detectable features were limited by the absence of alpha or paired-chain data. Immune exposure information for the cohort was limited to CMV serostatus. Some IMGT-functional V segments, including TRBV6-2 and TRBV6-3, could not be distinguished by the 87-base-pair reads and were therefore excluded. The study listed over 150 TCR beta chains as associated with cytomegalovirus. Because counts were too low, about 15 rarely observed V segments, including chromosome 9 orphons, were left out of the earlier analysis of 587 of the donors. Linkage disequilibrium might explain the correlated functional status among segregating V segments, but an unknown experimental factor could not be ruled out. A further reported finding was that TCR beta sequences accurately predicted the HLA-A and HLA-B alleles for most subjects in the first cohort. Most TCR sequences were seen in very few donors, while some public TCRs were found in many individuals.

Sequences were obtained from PBMCs. This receptor was obtained from a woman between 50 and 59 years old in good health and CMV-seronegative. The chain was built from TRBV27 and TRBJ2-7, with no D gene named confidently. At the DNA level, the sequence is TGTGCCAGCAGTTTATATCCCGCGAGCTCCTACGAGCAGTACTTC. Translated, it reads CASSLYPASSYEQYF.